This passage covers 25 T cell receptor beta chains from one sample sequenced in a study of T cell responses to AZD1222 COVID-19 vaccine. Sequencing was performed with immunoSEQ multiplex PCR; in TCRdb, only in-frame clones are kept and a portion is missing. Of approximately 82,000 clones listed, around nine tenths are singletons. The material sequenced was peripheral blood, taken on day 0 of AZD1222 vaccination. The receptors here all came from an adult in good health.

The rearrangement links TRBV2 to TRBJ2-2, with 10 bases fitting TRBD1. CDR3 size: 15 residues. Germline V gives CDR1 SNHLY, CDR2 FYNNEI. Unmatched junction bases numbered 2, after V lost 1 base and J lost 6 bases. In nucleotides, the CDR3 is TGTGCCAGCAGTGAAGAGGGACAGGGGCCCGGGGAGCTGTTTTTT. This sequence encodes CASSEEGQGPGELFF. Drawing the rest from reference TRBV2 and TRBJ2-2, the complete variable domain is EPEVTQTPSHQVTQMGQEVILRCVPISNHLYFYWYRQILGQKVEFLVSFYNNEISEKSEIFDDQFSVERPDGSNFTLKIRSTKLEDSAMYFCASSEEGQGPGELFFGEGSRLTVL.

A note on this clone: This same CDR3 is encoded by further DNA sequences in the sample. The chain links TRBV5-6 to TRBJ2-7; unclear D gene. The CDR3 has 12 amino acids. Germline assignment: CDR1 SGHDT and CDR2 YYEEEE. V shed 2 bases and J shed 0 bases, with 3 bases lying between them. CDR3 DNA: TGTGCCAGCAGCTTTAGCTCCTACGAGCAGTACTTC. It codes for CASSFSSYEQYF.

The rearrangement links TRBV7-2 to TRBJ1-6; D remains unclear. Trimming took 5 bases from V and 9 from J, leaving 11 bases between them. This CDR3 contains 13 residues. Germline loops: CDR1 SGHTA, CDR2 FQGNSA. The CDR3 reads CASSPASASPLHF. The CDR3 DNA is TGTGCCAGCAGCCCCGCTTCAGCTTCACCCCTCCACTTT.

V is TRBV7-9 and J is TRBJ1-1; D gene ambiguous. The CDR3 covers 10 residues. Looked up from germline, CDR1 is SEHNR and CDR2 is FQNEAQ (reference sequence). The V end was cut by 4 bases, the J end by 7 bases, with 4 bases between. Here the CDR3 DNA reads TGTGCCAGCAGCTCTTTTGAAGCTTTCTTT. It is translated as CASSSFEAFF.

This clone showed up just a few times. The genes are TRBV16 and TRBJ1-5; D is undetermined. The V gene lost 0 bases and the J gene lost 6 bases, with 15 bases spanning the gap. Germline V gene lookup returns CDR1 KGHSY and CDR2 FQNENV. CDR3 length: 16 amino acids. CDR3 sequence reads: CASSQSRSRLGQPQHF. The CDR3 DNA is TGTGCCAGCAGCCAATCTCGCTCTCGGTTGGGTCAGCCCCAGCATTTT.

A single count supports this clone. J is TRBJ2-5 and V is TRBV9; D may be TRBD2 (5 bases). The CDR3 contains 13 residues. Germline lookup yields CDR1 SGDLS and CDR2 YYNGEE. The V end lost 3 bases, the J end lost 3 bases, and 9 bases lay between the germline ends. CDR3 nucleotides: TGTGCCAGCAGCGAGCCCGGGAAAGAGACCCAGTACTTC. It is translated as CASSEPGKETQYF.

The rearrangement links TRBV5-1 to TRBJ2-3; D not certain. The germline V gene has CDR1 SGHRS and CDR2 YFSETQ. The ends were cut back, 3 bases at V and 4 bases at J, with 9 bases in the middle. This CDR3 has 13 amino acids. CDR3 in DNA: TGCGCCAGCAGCTCTTATAATCCAGATACGCAGTATTTT. This gives the protein CASSSYNPDTQYF.

This clone is a singleton in its sample. The chain links TRBV3-1 (or the pseudogene TRBV3-2) to TRBJ2-7, with TRBD2 as a possible D gene (5 bases). The CDR3 is 14 residues long. Per germline, CDR1 LGHDT and CDR2 YNNKEL (reference sequence). Trimming cost V 0 bases and J 3 bases, with 9 bases left between them. The CDR3 loop reads CASSQEGLLYEQYF. The DNA for the CDR3 is TGTGCCAGCAGCCAAGAAGGACTTCTCTACGAGCAGTACTTC.

The V and J genes are TRBV19 and TRBJ1-1, with D possibly TRBD1 on 5 matching bases. Germline V gene sequence: CDR1 LNHDA, CDR2 SQIVND (reference sequence). CDR3 size: 14 residues. V lost 5 bases and J lost 4, with 14 bases in between. CDR3 DNA: TGTGCCAGTAGTCCACTTGCGGGGGGCACTGAAGCTTTCTTT. Amino acids: CASSPLAGGTEAFF.

This clone was seen only once. This sequence joins TRBV19 and TRBJ2-3, with 9 bases lining up with TRBD2. The ends lost 8 bases at V and 4 bases at J; junction bases unmatched: 13. The CDR3 is made up of 16 amino acids. Looked up from germline, CDR1 is LNHDA and CDR2 is SQIVND (reference sequence). The CDR3 region is CASARERGVGADTQYF. CDR3 nucleotide sequence: TGTGCCAGTGCTCGGGAGCGGGGGGTGGGAGCAGATACGCAGTATTTT. Together with reference TRBV19 and TRBJ2-3, the CDR3 gives the full variable domain: DGGITQSPKYLFRKEGQNVTLSCEQNLNHDAMYWYRQDPGQGLRLIYYSQIVNDFQKGDIAEGYSVSREKKESFPLTVTSAQKNPTAFYLCASARERGVGADTQYFGPGTRLTVL.

The chain has TRBV29-1 and TRBJ1-2; possible D gene TRBD1, 5 bases. Trimming stripped 6 bases from V and 2 bases from J, with 13 bases between. Germline V gene data show CDR1 as SQVTM and CDR2 as ANQGSEA. CDR3 length equals 13 residues. CDR3 region: CSVENTGNYGYTF. The CDR3 region has the DNA TGCAGCGTGGAAAACACAGGAAACTATGGCTACACCTTC.

The chain has TRBV11-2 and TRBJ1-3; 9 bases are shared with TRBD1. The germline V gene has CDR1 SGHAT and CDR2 FQNNGV. There are 19 residues in the CDR3. V shed 5 bases and J 1 base; nucleotides not matched to a gene: 15. Written as DNA, the CDR3 is TGTGCCAGCAGCCTCTCCGGGACAGGGATGTCAAGTTCTGGAAACACCATATATTTT. Translating gives CASSLSGTGMSSSGNTIYF. The variable domain in full, completed from reference TRBV11-2 and TRBJ1-3, reads EAGVAQSPRYKIIEKRQSVAFWCNPISGHATLYWYQQILGQGPKLLIQFQNNGVVDDSQLPKDRFSAERLKGVDSTLKIQPAKLEDSAVYLCASSLSGTGMSSSGNTIYFGEGSWLTVV.

The V call is TRBV6-5, the J call TRBJ1-2; 7 nucleotides line up with TRBD1. The germline gives CDR1 MNHEY, CDR2 SVGAGI. The CDR3 length is 13 residues. With 5 bases clipped from V and 8 bases from J, the junction kept 8 bases outside the gene matches. As DNA, the CDR3 is TGTGCCAGCAGTCCCCACCAGGGGGGAGGCTACACCTTC. Its translation is CASSPHQGGGYTF.

J is TRBJ1-1 and V is TRBV6-5; D gene ambiguous. Trimming removed 4 bases at V and 2 bases at J, with 5 bases between. The CDR3 totals 12 residues. Germline values: CDR1 MNHEY, CDR2 SVGAGI. This chain's CDR3 is CASSWTNTEAFF. For the CDR3, the DNA is TGTGCCAGCAGTTGGACCAACACTGAAGCTTTCTTT.

The CDR3: CSASGGLGNQPQHF. Here the CDR3 DNA reads TGCAGTGCTAGTGGGGGTCTTGGAAATCAGCCCCAGCATTTT. The V call is TRBV20-1, the J call TRBJ1-5, with D perhaps TRBD1 (5 bases). V was shortened by 3 bases and J by 4 bases, with 13 bases between the two germline ends. This CDR3 has 14 amino acids. The germline V gene has CDR1 DFQATT and CDR2 SNEGSKA (reference sequence).

The chain is built from TRBV28 and TRBJ1-6; D possibly corresponds to TRBD1 (6 bases). Trimming pared 7 bases from V and 8 bases from J, leaving 21 bases between. Per the germline V gene, CDR1 is MDHEN and CDR2 is SYDVKM. There are 16 residues in the CDR3. The DNA of the CDR3 is TGTGCCAGCACTTCGCTAGGGTTGACAGGCTATTCACCCCTCCACTTT. Amino acids: CASTSLGLTGYSPLHF.

The chain combines TRBV28 with TRBJ1-4; TRBD1 aligns across 8 bases. The CDR3 runs 15 residues. Germline loops: CDR1 MDHEN, CDR2 SYDVKM. V gave up 5 bases and J gave up 1 base; unmatched junction bases: 3. The CDR3 nucleotides read TGTGCCAGCAGTGGAGGACAGGGAACTAATGAAAAACTGTTTTTT. It translates to CASSGGQGTNEKLFF.

The rearrangement uses TRBV5-1 and TRBJ1-3; D call uncertain. V gave up 0 bases and J gave up 3 bases, with 10 bases separating them. This CDR3 region has 15 residues. Per germline, CDR1 SGHRS and CDR2 YFSETQ. Written as DNA, the CDR3 is TGCGCCAGCAGCTTGGAGCAGTCTTATGGAAACACCATATATTTT. This translates into CASSLEQSYGNTIYF.

The chain combines TRBV10-3 with TRBJ2-4; a possible D gene is TRBD2 (8 bases). Germline loops: CDR1 ENHRY, CDR2 SYGVKD. The CDR3 has 17 amino acids. V dropped 5 bases and J dropped 7 bases, with 24 bases sitting between them. CDR3 in amino acids: CAISRWGTAGDINIQYF. The DNA for the CDR3 is TGTGCCATCAGTCGGTGGGGGACAGCGGGGGATATCAACATTCAGTACTTC.

The table lists this clone with a count of one. The chain couples TRBV7-2 to TRBJ2-2; 8 nucleotides agree with TRBD2. Germline CDR1 SGHTA, CDR2 FQGNSA. This CDR3 region has 17 residues. V lost 5 bases to trimming and J lost 0 bases; unmatched junction nucleotides: 8. Here the CDR3 reads CASSPTSGGANTGELFF. The DNA of the CDR3 is TGTGCCAGCAGCCCTACGAGCGGGGGCGCGAACACCGGGGAGCTGTTTTTT.

This rearrangement joins TRBV7-9 to TRBJ2-5; the D call may be TRBD1 or TRBD2 (5 bases each). CDR3 size: 16 residues. Between the trimmed V and J ends, which lost 4 bases and 2 bases, there was a span of 17 bases. The germline V gene has CDR1 SEHNR and CDR2 FQNEAQ (reference sequence). Written as DNA, the CDR3 is TGTGCCAGCAGCTCCCCTCCGGGACGCACACAAGAGACCCAGTACTTC. Its protein is CASSSPPGRTQETQYF.

The CDR3 here is CASSFGSGAANEKLFF. CDR3 DNA sequence: TGTGCCAGCAGTTTTGGGTCCGGGGCAGCTAATGAAAAACTGTTTTTT. This chain connects TRBV28 to TRBJ1-4, with a tentative D call TRBD1 (5 bases). This CDR3 has 16 amino acids. V was pared by 3 bases and J by 3 bases, with 14 bases between. The germline V gene has CDR1 MDHEN and CDR2 SYDVKM.

The V gene is TRBV27, the J gene TRBJ2-7, with D possibly matching TRBD1 (6 bases). In germline, CDR1 is MNHEY, CDR2 SMNVEV (reference sequence). The CDR3 extends over 14 amino acids. Trimming took off 4 bases at V and 2 bases at J, with 12 bases between the two ends. The CDR3, as DNA: TGTGCCAGCAGTTGGCAGGGGCCCGCCTACGAGCAGTACTTC. The encoded protein is CASSWQGPAYEQYF.

This clone appeared a single time. The chain recombines TRBV18 with TRBJ2-1; the match to TRBD2 covers 16 bases. The CDR3 runs to 16 residues. J gave up 7 bases and V 3 bases, and 3 bases lay outside the gene matches. Germline values: CDR1 KGHSH, CDR2 LQKENI. The CDR3 region has the DNA TGTGCCAGCTCACCGGGACTAGCGGGGGGGAGTAATGAGCAGTTCTTC. As protein: CASSPGLAGGSNEQFF.

J is TRBJ2-7 and V is TRBV7-6, with D perhaps TRBD2 (6 bases). From germline, CDR1 is SGHVS and CDR2 FNYEAQ. V dropped 7 bases and J dropped 2 bases, with 18 bases sitting between them. The CDR3 is 15 residues long. The CDR3 DNA reads TGTGCCAGCACCCCTCTCGGGGGACTGGCCTACGAGCAGTACTTC. As protein: CASTPLGGLAYEQYF.